The rows below give T cell receptor beta chains drawn from one sample of a study of cytomegalovirus exposure and HLA in healthy donors. Using immunoSEQ multiplex PCR, the repertoire was profiled, and TCRdb retains in-frame clones only, with some absent. This table holds about 220,000 clones, approximately 87% found once. The sequenced material came from PBMCs. The receptors here all came from a man between 18 and 35 years old in good health and CMV-seronegative. CDR3s include the opening cysteine and the closing phenylalanine or tryptophan. Each record gives: V gene, J gene, D gene, CDR3 length, clone size, CDR3 protein, CDR3 DNA. D genes are given only for firm matches. Size is stated for part of the rows, as once, few or many counts, or as a class when the clone is expanded.

V: TRBV5-4; J: TRBJ1-1; D: NA; length: 15; size: NA; CDR3: CASSLAGWLGTEAFF; DNA: TGTGCCAGCAGCTTGGCGGGATGGTTAGGCACTGAAGCTTTCTTT
V: TRBV5-4; J: TRBJ2-7; D: TRBD1; length: 14; size: few; CDR3: CASSFRDRGNEQYF; DNA: TGTGCCAGCAGCTTCCGGGACAGGGGGAACGAGCAGTACTTC
V: TRBV11-2; J: TRBJ1-2; D: NA; length: 12; size: NA; CDR3: CASSSELWGYTF; DNA: TGTGCCAGCAGCTCCGAGCTCTGGGGCTACACCTTC
V: TRBV6-6; J: TRBJ2-7; D: TRBD1; length: 14; size: NA; CDR3: CASSYQDREYEQYF; DNA: TGTGCCAGCAGTTACCAGGACAGGGAGTACGAGCAGTACTTC
V: TRBV10-1; J: TRBJ1-6; D: TRBD1; length: 14; size: few; CDR3: CASSPGTGNSPLHF; DNA: TGCGCCAGCAGTCCCGGGACAGGGAATTCACCCCTCCACTTT
V: TRBV6-5; J: TRBJ1-4; D: TRBD1; length: 15; size: NA; CDR3: CASSSLRQGREKLFF; DNA: TGTGCCAGCAGTTCCCTCCGACAGGGGAGAGAAAAACTGTTTTTT
V: TRBV4-1; J: TRBJ1-1; D: TRBD1; length: 14; size: NA; CDR3: CASSQIGQGGLSFF; DNA: TGCGCCAGCAGCCAAATCGGACAGGGAGGTTTGTCTTTCTTT
V: TRBV7-2; J: TRBJ2-5; D: NA; length: 13; size: NA; CDR3: CASSLSREETQYF; DNA: TGTGCCAGCAGCTTAAGCCGGGAAGAGACCCAGTACTTC
V: TRBV6-5; J: TRBJ2-2; D: NA; length: 12; size: few; CDR3: CASRYYTGELFF; DNA: TGTGCCAGCAGATATTACACCGGGGAGCTGTTTTTT
V: TRBV6-6; J: TRBJ1-1; D: NA; length: 14; size: NA; CDR3: CASSYSIEGAEAFF; DNA: TGTGCCAGCAGTTACTCGATAGAGGGCGCTGAAGCTTTCTTT
V: TRBV12-5; J: TRBJ1-6; D: NA; length: 14; size: NA; CDR3: CASGLVGMGGPLHF; DNA: TGTGCTAGTGGTTTGGTGGGAATGGGGGGTCCCCTCCACTTT
V: TRBV25-1; J: TRBJ2-1; D: NA; length: 16; size: few; CDR3: CASSTLGGGSYNEQFF; DNA: TGTGCCAGCAGTACCCTTGGGGGAGGCTCCTACAATGAGCAGTTCTTC
V: TRBV28; J: TRBJ1-2; D: TRBD1; length: 13; size: NA; CDR3: CATRGQAPRGYTF; DNA: TGTGCCACGAGGGGGCAGGCCCCTCGTGGCTACACCTTC
V: TRBV7-2; J: TRBJ2-2; D: NA; length: 17; size: once; CDR3: CASSLVSGSGNTGELFF; DNA: TGTGCCAGCAGCTTAGTGTCCGGGAGTGGGAACACCGGGGAGCTGTTTTTT
V: TRBV5-4; J: TRBJ2-7; D: TRBD2; length: 15; size: NA; CDR3: CASSPSGGSSYEQYF; DNA: TGTGCCAGCAGCCCGTCGGGGGGTTCCTCCTACGAGCAGTACTTC
V: TRBV2; J: TRBJ2-7; D: NA; length: 12; size: NA; CDR3: CASSDRGYEQYF; DNA: TGTGCCAGCAGTGATCGGGGTTACGAGCAGTACTTC
V: TRBV28; J: TRBJ2-7; D: NA; length: 11; size: NA; CDR3: CASSSFYEQYF; DNA: TGTGCCAGCAGTTCTTTCTACGAGCAGTACTTC
V: TRBV5-6; J: TRBJ1-5; D: TRBD1; length: 15; size: many; CDR3: CASSLWDRSNQPQHF; DNA: TGTGCCAGCAGCTTGTGGGACAGAAGCAATCAGCCCCAGCATTTT
V: TRBV5-6; J: TRBJ1-1; D: NA; length: 14; size: NA; CDR3: CASSLWRASLQAFF; DNA: TGTGCCAGCAGCCTATGGAGGGCCAGCCTTCAAGCTTTCTTT
V: TRBV19; J: TRBJ2-1; D: TRBD1; length: 18; size: NA; CDR3: CASSRDRGPSGDYNEQFF; DNA: TGTGCCAGTAGTAGGGACAGGGGGCCTAGCGGGGACTACAATGAGCAGTTCTTC
V: TRBV15; J: TRBJ2-5; D: NA; length: 16; size: NA; CDR3: CATVSGQRQAKETQYF; DNA: TGTGCCACCGTGTCAGGGCAAAGGCAGGCCAAAGAGACCCAGTACTTC
V: TRBV19; J: TRBJ1-5; D: TRBD1; length: 16; size: NA; CDR3: CASSSGQGRLNQPQHF; DNA: TGTGCCAGTAGTTCGGGACAGGGGAGGTTGAATCAGCCCCAGCATTTT
V: TRBV7-9; J: TRBJ2-7; D: TRBD1; length: 12; size: once; CDR3: CASSPPTGPEYF; DNA: TGTGCCAGCAGTCCGCCGACAGGGCCGGAGTACTTC
V: TRBV6-5; J: TRBJ2-3; D: NA; length: 11; size: NA; CDR3: CASSPGPTQYF; DNA: TGTGCCAGCAGCCCAGGCCCTACGCAGTATTTT